A single sample is the source of the 9 T cell receptor beta chains below, sequenced in a study of monozygotic twins with inflammatory bowel disease. TCRdb derives one entry per CDR3 protein from the 5' RACE reads, leaving out DNA. The sample's table shows 440,000 or so distinct CDR3 sequences. Sequencing was carried out using blood. All receptors derive from a human donor with ulcerative colitis or Crohn's disease, or a healthy co-twin of an affected twin (not recorded which).

The chain has TRBV4-1 and TRBJ2-7; TCRdb proposes TRBD1, but this gene call is untestable without DNA. Germline CDR1 and CDR2: MGHRA and YSYEKL. CDR3 size: 13 residues. The CDR3 sequence: CASSPDGAGEQYF.

This rearrangement joins TRBV5-4 to TRBJ2-2; TCRdb's D gene call, TRBD2, goes unchecked for lack of DNA. The CDR3 extends over 19 amino acids. The germline CDR1 and CDR2 sequences are SGHNT and YYREEE (reference sequence). The CDR3 spells CASSSARGGRAKLTGELFF.

The genes are TRBV7-8 and TRBJ1-3. Germline lookup yields CDR1 SGHVS and CDR2 FQNEAQ. The CDR3 sequence is 15 residues long. CDR3 region: CASSYTPISGNTIYF.

J is TRBJ1-5 and V is TRBV4-3; absent DNA, TCRdb's TRBD1 call cannot be checked. This CDR3 has 14 amino acids. Germline V CDR1 and CDR2: LGHNA, YSLEER. The CDR3 is CASSPGEGGQPQHF.

The CDR3 spells CASSVSARTDTQYF. J is TRBJ2-3 and V is TRBV12-3 or TRBV12-4. The CDR3 spans 14 residues.

The V and J genes are TRBV5-1 and TRBJ1-2. There are 15 residues in the CDR3. Germline CDR1 reads SGHRS; CDR2 reads YFSETQ. CDR3 amino acids: CASCPVGEGNYGYTF.

The rearrangement links TRBV24-1 to TRBJ2-3; TCRdb's D gene call, TRBD2, goes unchecked for lack of DNA. Germline V gene lookup returns CDR1 KGHDR and CDR2 SFDVKD. This CDR3 region has 16 residues. The CDR3 sequence is CATSDPRQGLADTQYF.

The V and J genes are TRBV7-2 and TRBJ2-1; the D call from TCRdb, TRBD2, cannot be confirmed without DNA. Germline V gives CDR1 SGHTA, CDR2 FQGNSA. The CDR3 length is 16 residues. CDR3 region: CASSRGSGSGFNEQFF.

The V and J genes are TRBV3-1 and TRBJ1-1; there is no DNA to check the TCRdb D call of TRBD1. This CDR3 is 11 amino acids long. Germline CDR1 and CDR2: LGHDT and YNNKEL (reference sequence). The CDR3 spells CASSVTGEAFF. Complete variable domain (other parts from reference TRBV3-1 and TRBJ1-1): DTAVSQTPKYLVTQMGNDKSIKCEQNLGHDTMYWYKQDSKKFLKIMFSYNNKELIINETVPNRFSPKSPDKAHLNLHINSLELGDSAVYFCASSVTGEAFFGQGTRLTVV.